This T cell receptor beta chain was sequenced during a study of glioma-infiltrating T cells. Study observations and caveats: Non-neoplastic patients had below-expected tissue-blood divergence, while all gliomas exceeded expectation. Tissue and blood shared very few CDR3 sequences.

Note on this clonotype: What it binds is unknown.

The CDR3 runs to 15 residues. V lost 3 bases to trimming and J lost 3 bases, with 12 bases between them. Germline values: CDR1 KGHSH, CDR2 LQKENI. TCR alpha and beta CDR3 regions were amplified from RNA using iRepertoire nested multiplex PCR. Input was roughly 100-450 ng of tissue mRNA or PBMC total RNA. MiXCR, run by TCRdb on the multiplex PCR reads, gives a single entry per CDR3 protein. This sample has 150,000 to 200,000 distinct CDR3 sequences, with approximately 30% found just once. Input material: glioma tissue, nonneoplastic brain tissue, or PBMCs (not recorded which). The receptor comes from a human donor with low-grade glioma or glioblastoma, undergoing nonglioma brain surgery, or in good health (not recorded which). The chain joins TRBV18 to TRBJ2-4; D not certain. CDR3 in DNA: TGTGCCAGCTCACCTACGGTAGGAGACAAAAACATTCAGTACTTC. Translated, it gives CASSPTVGDKNIQYF. The complete variable domain, with remaining parts taken from reference TRBV18 and TRBJ2-4, reads NAGVMQNPRHLVRRRGQEARLRCSPMKGHSHVYWYRQLPEEGLKFMVYLQKENIIDESGMPKERFSAEFPKEGPSILRIQQVVRGDSAAYFCASSPTVGDKNIQYFGAGTRLSVL.